This T cell receptor (beta chain) appears in the sequencing data of a study of shared clonotypes between healthy human individuals. In its sample, this clone was seen a few times. Here immunoSEQ multiplex PCR was the method, and the copy in TCRdb shows in-frame clones only, minus some. The repertoire consists of some 490,000 clones, with over 75% occurring once and the leading ten covering more than 9.5%. This clonotype was obtained from a woman in her thirties or forties in good health. Some clones in this sample may be carry-over from other donors' samples. The sequenced sample consisted of PBMCs.

CDR3 in DNA: TGTGCCAGCTCACCAAGCCTAGCGGGAGGGACCGGGGAGCTGTTTTTT. Translating gives CASSPSLAGGTGELFF. The chain uses TRBV18 and TRBJ2-2; 12 bases agree with TRBD2. J lost 5 bases, V lost 2 bases, and 3 bases had no gene match. From germline, CDR1 is KGHSH and CDR2 LQKENI. The CDR3 totals 16 residues.